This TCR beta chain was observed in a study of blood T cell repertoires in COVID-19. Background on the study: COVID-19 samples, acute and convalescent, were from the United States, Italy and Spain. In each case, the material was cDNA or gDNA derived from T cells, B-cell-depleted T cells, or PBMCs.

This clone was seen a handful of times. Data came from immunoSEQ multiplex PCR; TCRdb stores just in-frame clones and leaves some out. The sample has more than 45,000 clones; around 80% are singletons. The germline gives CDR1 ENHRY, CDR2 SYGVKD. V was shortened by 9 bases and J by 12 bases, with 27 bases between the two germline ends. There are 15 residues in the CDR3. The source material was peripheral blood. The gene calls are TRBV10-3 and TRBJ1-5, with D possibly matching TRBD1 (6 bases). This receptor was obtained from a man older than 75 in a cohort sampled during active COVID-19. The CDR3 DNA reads TGTGCCATAGGAAATGACCGGGACACTCCCTCTCTCCAGCATTTT. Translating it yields CAIGNDRDTPSLQHF.